This T cell receptor (beta chain) is from a study of T cell responses to AZD1222 COVID-19 vaccine. Study background: Second doses that came at about 4 or about 12 weeks were put together.

Turning to this clone: Its antigen is undetermined.

Study-wide findings and caveats: Donors were largely white British and mainly female; clonal diversity was possibly underestimated. Of the AZD1222 recipients, only 6 or 7 were seropositive at baseline. After the peak T cell response, and only then, were repertoires sampled.

Assay used: immunoSEQ multiplex PCR; TCRdb lists only in-frame clones, some missing. The table has over 110,000 clones, around 89% seen once. The sequence was obtained from an adult in good health. The specimen was peripheral blood, collected on day 0 of AZD1222 vaccination.

The CDR3 coding sequence is TGTGCCAGCAGCTTAGGGTCCGGGGAGCTGTTTTTT. Translated, it gives CASSLGSGELFF. The V call is TRBV7-9, the J call TRBJ2-2, with no clear D. The CDR3 runs to 12 residues. The V end lost 1 base, the J end lost 6 bases, and 3 bases lay between the germline ends. Germline V gene lookup returns CDR1 SEHNR and CDR2 FQNEAQ (reference sequence). Together with reference TRBV7-9 and TRBJ2-2, the CDR3 gives the full variable domain: DTGVSQNPRHKITKRGQNVTFRCDPISEHNRLYWYRQTLGQGPEFLTYFQNEAQLEKSRLLSDRFSAERPKGSFSTLEIQRTEQGDSAMYLCASSLGSGELFFGEGSRLTVL.